The 25 T cell receptor beta chains in this list originate from one sample, sequenced in a study of blood T cell repertoires in COVID-19. The data were produced by immunoSEQ multiplex PCR, yet TCRdb's version contains in-frame clones alone and is incomplete. The sample records 250,000 to 350,000 clones, approximately 92% being singletons. The sample consisted of PBMCs or T cells enriched from blood (not recorded which). These receptors were taken from a woman younger than 35 who had recovered from COVID-19.

The chain joins TRBV9 to TRBJ2-3, with 7 bases identical to TRBD2. From germline, CDR1 is SGDLS and CDR2 YYNGEE. The CDR3 is 14 amino acids. The V and J ends lost 1 base and 4 bases, in that order; junction bases with no gene match: 3. CDR3 DNA: TGTGCCAGCAGCGTAATGAGCGGGGCAGATACGCAGTATTTT. It translates to CASSVMSGADTQYF. The entire variable domain, with the rest obtained from reference TRBV9 and TRBJ2-3, is as follows: DSGVTQTPKHLITATGQRVTLRCSPRSGDLSVYWYQQSLDQGLQFLIQYYNGEERAKGNILERFSAQQFPDLHSELNLSSLELGDSALYFCASSVMSGADTQYFGPGTRLTVL.

The chain combines TRBV13 with TRBJ1-4, with D unclear. This CDR3 has 14 amino acids. Deletions cut 0 bases from V and 3 bases from J, with 5 bases between. The germline V gene has CDR1 PRHDT and CDR2 FYEKMQ (reference sequence). The CDR3 DNA reads as TGTGCCAGCAGCTTAGGACGGGCTAATGAAAAACTGTTTTTT. Amino acid sequence: CASSLGRANEKLFF.

The V gene is TRBV7-2, the J gene TRBJ2-2, with 7 bases lining up with TRBD2. The ends lost 6 bases at V and 7 bases at J; junction bases unmatched: 14. The CDR3 extends over 16 amino acids. Germline V gives CDR1 SGHTA, CDR2 FQGNSA. CDR3 DNA: TGTGCCAGCAGAGCCCCCGGGGAGGGCCGGGGCGGGGAGCTGTTTTTT. It encodes CASRAPGEGRGGELFF.

The gene calls are TRBV5-1 and TRBJ2-5; the match to TRBD2 covers 9 bases. The CDR3 has 16 amino acids. Germline V gene data show CDR1 as SGHRS and CDR2 as YFSETQ. V dropped 0 bases and J dropped 1; count of bases not matched to a gene: 4. CDR3 bases: TGCGCCAGCAGCTTGGAGATTAGCGGGGGCCAAGAGACCCAGTACTTC. Its protein product is CASSLEISGGQETQYF.

V gene TRBV7-9 combines with J gene TRBJ1-3; 7 nucleotides agree with TRBD1. V gave up 5 bases and J gave up 1 base; unmatched junction bases: 11. Per germline, CDR1 SEHNR and CDR2 FQNEAQ (reference sequence). CDR3 size: 17 residues. The CDR3 sequence is CASSLHRDRVSGNTIYF. DNA for the CDR3: TGTGCCAGCAGCCTGCACAGAGACAGGGTATCTGGAAACACCATATATTTT.

The V and J genes are TRBV5-6 and TRBJ1-5; 10 bases agree with TRBD1. Germline V gene sequence: CDR1 SGHDT, CDR2 YYEEEE. Germline trimming cut 2 bases from V and 3 bases from J; bases unmatched to any gene: 5. The CDR3 extends over 16 amino acids. CDR3 loop: CASSFGTGDANQPQHF. For the CDR3, the DNA is TGTGCCAGCAGCTTTGGGACAGGGGACGCCAATCAGCCCCAGCATTTT.

Details on this clone: Other DNA sequences in the sample encode the same CDR3. The chain combines TRBV9 with TRBJ2-7; 10 bases align to TRBD1. Germline V gene data show CDR1 as SGDLS and CDR2 as YYNGEE. This CDR3 is built from 15 residues. The J segment lost 5 bases and the V segment lost 0 bases, leaving 5 bases of the junction unmatched. The CDR3 DNA reads TGTGCCAGCAGCGTAGTCGGGACAGGGGTAGACGAGCAGTACTTC. It is translated as CASSVVGTGVDEQYF.

This clone was seen a single time. The chain combines TRBV6-5 with TRBJ2-7; a weak D match, TRBD2 (6 bases). The V and J ends lost 6 bases and 0 bases respectively, with 9 bases between them. Germline V gene data show CDR1 as MNHEY and CDR2 as SVGAGI. This CDR3 is 13 amino acids long. The CDR3 region has the DNA TGTGCCAGCAGCGGGAGCTACTCCTACGAGCAGTACTTC. Protein: CASSGSYSYEQYF.

The genes are TRBV27 and TRBJ1-2, with a possible D match to TRBD1 (6 bases). V lost 0 bases, J lost 8 bases, and 13 bases lay in between. Per the germline V gene, CDR1 is MNHEY and CDR2 is SMNVEV (reference sequence). The CDR3 is 14 amino acids. This chain's CDR3 is CASSLSGGQAGYTF. The DNA of the CDR3 is TGTGCCAGCAGTTTATCGGGGGGGCAGGCAGGCTACACCTTC.

This sequence joins TRBV5-1 and TRBJ1-2; D gene ambiguous. In germline, CDR1 is SGHRS, CDR2 YFSETQ. The CDR3 loop spans 15 amino acids. V lost 4 bases, J lost 5 bases, and 18 bases lay in between. The CDR3 spells CASSLGDSLGYGYTF. For the CDR3, the DNA is TGCGCCAGCAGCCTTGGTGACTCCCTCGGGTATGGCTACACCTTC.

This chain connects TRBV7-9 to TRBJ2-7; a possible D gene is TRBD1 (6 bases). This CDR3 spans 13 amino acids. Trimming removed 5 bases at V and 3 bases at J, with 11 bases between. The V gene's germline CDR1 is SEHNR and CDR2 FQNEAQ (reference sequence). CDR3 coding DNA: TGTGCCAGCAGCGCGATACAGGGCTACGAGCAGTACTTC. Protein product: CASSAIQGYEQYF.

The V call is TRBV10-3, the J call TRBJ1-1; possibly TRBD1 for D (5 bases). The ends were cut back, 8 bases at V and 1 base at J, with 8 bases in the middle. This CDR3 has 12 amino acids. The V gene's germline CDR1 is ENHRY and CDR2 SYGVKD. CDR3 region: CAIGGRNTEAFF. The CDR3 nucleotides are TGTGCCATCGGGGGGAGGAACACTGAAGCTTTCTTT.

The chain is built from TRBV27 and TRBJ2-2; tentatively, D is TRBD2 (6 bases). V shed 11 bases and J shed 6 bases, with 13 bases lying between them. The CDR3 is made up of 12 amino acids. Germline assignment: CDR1 MNHEY and CDR2 SMNVEV (reference sequence). CDR3 DNA: TGTGCCTCAGCGCCGGGGGCCGGGGAGCTGTTTTTT. Translated: CASAPGAGELFF.

This clone occurred once. The rearrangement uses TRBV29-1 and TRBJ1-1, with D unresolved. Looked up from germline, CDR1 is SQVTM and CDR2 is ANQGSEA. The length of the CDR3 is 13 residues. Trimming stripped 7 bases from V and 0 bases from J, with 12 bases between. The CDR3 loop reads CSGIHSMNTEAFF. As DNA, the CDR3 is TGCAGCGGTATACACAGTATGAACACTGAAGCTTTCTTT.

The genes are TRBV30 and TRBJ1-5; a possible D gene is TRBD1 (6 bases). This CDR3 spans 13 amino acids. The ends were cut back, 5 bases at V and 2 bases at J, with 10 bases in the middle. Germline V lookup: CDR1 GTSNPN, CDR2 SVGIG (reference sequence). The CDR3 coding sequence is TGTGCCTGGTTACAGGGAGGCAATCAGCCCCAGCATTTT. Amino acids: CAWLQGGNQPQHF.

J is TRBJ1-3 and V is TRBV11-1; the match to TRBD1 covers 8 bases. CDR1 and CDR2 (germline): SGHAT, FQDESV (reference sequence). After removal of 4 bases from V and 7 bases from J, the junction contained 6 bases not matched to a gene. The CDR3 has 14 residues. CDR3 sequence: CASSSGTGGNTIYF. For the CDR3, the DNA is TGTGCCAGCAGCTCCGGGACAGGAGGTAACACCATATATTTT.

V usage is TRBV2 and J usage is TRBJ2-1, with a possible D match to TRBD2 (5 bases). From germline, CDR1 is SNHLY and CDR2 FYNNEI. The CDR3 has 14 amino acids. V dropped 11 bases and J dropped 6 bases, with 20 bases sitting between them. CDR3 sequence reads: CASQRTANGNEQFF. CDR3 DNA: TGTGCCTCCCAGCGGACGGCCAATGGCAATGAGCAGTTCTTC.

The chain uses TRBV9 and TRBJ2-7; no clear D. V gave up 0 bases and J gave up 2 bases, with 9 bases separating them. The CDR3 spans 14 residues. In germline, CDR1 is SGDLS, CDR2 YYNGEE. CDR3 region: CASSVGPETYEQYF. The CDR3 DNA sequence: TGTGCCAGCAGCGTAGGGCCAGAAACCTACGAGCAGTACTTC.

This clone turned up a few times. This chain connects TRBV28 to TRBJ2-7, with unresolved D. Trimming took 3 bases from V and 6 from J, leaving 9 bases between them. The CDR3 loop spans 12 amino acids. CDR1 and CDR2 from the germline V gene are MDHEN and SYDVKM. The CDR3 is CASSLTEREQYF. The CDR3 DNA reads TGTGCCAGCAGTTTGACGGAGCGCGAGCAGTACTTC.

The chain uses TRBV2 and TRBJ2-1; TRBD1 matches at 7 bases. The CDR3 runs 13 residues. V dropped 7 bases and J dropped 6; count of bases not matched to a gene: 6. Germline V CDR1 and CDR2: SNHLY, FYNNEI. The CDR3 loop reads CASTKDRVNEQFF. The CDR3 bases are TGTGCCAGCACCAAAGACAGGGTCAATGAGCAGTTCTTC.

V is TRBV2 and J is TRBJ1-4; D uncertain. Germline CDR1 is SNHLY and CDR2 is FYNNEI. CDR3 length: 14 residues. Trimming stripped 1 base from V and 8 bases from J, with 11 bases between. The CDR3 sequence: CASSEGVSGEKLFF. Here the CDR3 DNA reads TGTGCCAGCAGTGAAGGGGTATCGGGGGAAAAACTGTTTTTT.

The chain couples TRBV24-1 to TRBJ1-2; 11 nucleotides line up with TRBD1. This CDR3 region has 20 residues. V shed 9 bases and J 4 bases; nucleotides not matched to a gene: 24. From germline, CDR1 is KGHDR and CDR2 SFDVKD. The CDR3 coding sequence is TGTGCCACCTGCCGTATAAATTCTCCGGGACAGGGGGTAAATGGCTATGGCTACACCTTC. Translated: CATCRINSPGQGVNGYGYTF.

This chain joins TRBV12-5 and TRBJ2-7, with 7 positions matching TRBD2. V lost 3 bases to trimming and J lost 12 bases; unmatched junction nucleotides: 8. CDR3 size: 12 residues. Germline lookup yields CDR1 LGHNT and CDR2 FRNRAP. The CDR3 DNA reads as TGTGCTAGTGGTTTTCGGTCTGGGGGGGTGTACTTC. This encodes CASGFRSGGVYF.

This clone was seen only a few times. This sequence joins TRBV5-6 and TRBJ2-7, with unresolved D. Trimming pared 4 bases from V and 2 bases from J, leaving 10 bases between. Germline loops: CDR1 SGHDT, CDR2 YYEEEE. The CDR3 totals 13 residues. The CDR3 nucleotides read TGTGCCAGCAGCGCAGTATTCCCCTACGAGCAGTACTTC. Translation gives CASSAVFPYEQYF.

This clone was recorded only once. V is TRBV19 and J is TRBJ1-2, with 9 bases fitting TRBD1. The CDR3 extends over 15 amino acids. Germline V gene data show CDR1 as LNHDA and CDR2 as SQIVND (reference sequence). After removal of 5 bases from V and 3 bases from J, the junction contained 7 bases not matched to a gene. The CDR3 nucleotides are TGTGCCAGTAGTCACCCCCGACAGGGGGACTATGGCTACACCTTC. Protein: CASSHPRQGDYGYTF.